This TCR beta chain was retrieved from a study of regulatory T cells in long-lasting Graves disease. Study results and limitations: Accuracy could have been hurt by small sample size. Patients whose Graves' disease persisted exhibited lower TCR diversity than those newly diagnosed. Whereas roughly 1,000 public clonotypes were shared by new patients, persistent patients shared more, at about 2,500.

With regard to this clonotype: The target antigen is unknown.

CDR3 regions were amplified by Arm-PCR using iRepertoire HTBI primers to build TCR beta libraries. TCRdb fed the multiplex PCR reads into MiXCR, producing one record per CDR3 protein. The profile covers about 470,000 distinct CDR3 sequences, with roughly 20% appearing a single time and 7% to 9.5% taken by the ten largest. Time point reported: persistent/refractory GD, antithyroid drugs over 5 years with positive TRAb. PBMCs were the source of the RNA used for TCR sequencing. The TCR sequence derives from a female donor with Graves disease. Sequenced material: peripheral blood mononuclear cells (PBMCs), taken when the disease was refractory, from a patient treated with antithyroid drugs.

CDR3 DNA sequence: TGTGCCAGCGGGGGGGGTAGCGGGAGTGCAGATACGCAGTATTTT. Translation gives CASGGGSGSADTQYF. The V and J genes are TRBV9 and TRBJ2-3; 9 bases line up with TRBD2. V lost 7 bases to trimming and J lost 4 bases; unmatched junction nucleotides: 10. Germline CDR1 reads SGDLS; CDR2 reads YYNGEE. CDR3 length: 15 amino acids.